A single sample is the source of the 28 T cell receptor beta chains below, sequenced in a study of blood T cell repertoires in COVID-19. Clones were read by immunoSEQ multiplex PCR, and TCRdb kept only the in-frame ones, dropping some. The sample shows hundreds of thousands of clones, around nine tenths of them seen only once. The sequenced sample was PBMCs or T cells enriched from blood (not recorded which). The receptors here all came from a woman aged 55-69 years in a cohort exposed to, infected with or recovered from COVID-19 (not recorded which).

In its sample, this clone was seen once. The CDR3 loop is CSVVGTGGHGYTF. The CDR3 nucleotides read TGCAGCGTTGTTGGGACAGGGGGTCATGGCTACACCTTC. This rearrangement joins TRBV29-1 to TRBJ1-2; 11 bases are shared with TRBD1. This CDR3 has 13 amino acids. CDR1 and CDR2 (germline): SQVTM, ANQGSEA. Trimming took 4 bases from V and 6 from J; bases not matched to a gene: 4.

The table lists this clone with a count of one. This sequence joins TRBV5-6 and TRBJ2-7; 10 bases match TRBD1. The CDR3 totals 15 residues. V trimming: 5 bases; J trimming: 3 bases; junction bases outside the gene matches: 8. The germline gives CDR1 SGHDT, CDR2 YYEEEE. The CDR3 nucleotides are TGTGCCAGCAGGATGACCGGGACAGGGGTCTACGAGCAGTACTTC. The encoded protein is CASRMTGTGVYEQYF.

The V gene is TRBV28, the J gene TRBJ1-5, with 8 bases lining up with TRBD1. Trimming cost V 3 bases and J 5 bases; bases outside gene matches: 6. The germline gives CDR1 MDHEN, CDR2 SYDVKM. The CDR3 has 15 residues. The CDR3: CASSFTGGADQPQHF. The CDR3 coding sequence is TGTGCCAGCAGTTTCACAGGGGGGGCCGATCAGCCCCAGCATTTT.

The CDR3 DNA follows: TGTGCCAGTAGTGCTATAATGGGGGGTAGCGGGAGAAATGAGCAGTTCTTC. Protein sequence: CASSAIMGGSGRNEQFF. V gene TRBV19 combines with J gene TRBJ2-1; 9 bases fit TRBD2. This CDR3 spans 17 amino acids. With 5 bases clipped from V and 7 bases from J, the junction kept 15 bases outside the gene matches. CDR1 LNHDA and CDR2 SQIVND come from the germline V gene (reference sequence).

The gene calls are TRBV5-6 and TRBJ2-3, with a possible D match to TRBD2 (6 bases). CDR3 size: 16 residues. Germline V gene sequence: CDR1 SGHDT, CDR2 YYEEEE. The germline V and J ends were trimmed by 0 bases and 0 bases, with 11 bases remaining between them. CDR3 sequence (DNA): TGTGCCAGCAGCTTGGAACAGCGGGCCAGCACAGATACGCAGTATTTT. This gives the protein CASSLEQRASTDTQYF.

The chain joins TRBV27 to TRBJ2-3, with 9 bases identical to TRBD2. The junction had 8 bases not matched to a gene; V was cut back by 0 bases and J by 4 bases. CDR3 length: 17 amino acids. Germline V gives CDR1 MNHEY, CDR2 SMNVEV (reference sequence). CDR3 residues: CASSLSPGLATADTQYF. CDR3 DNA sequence: TGTGCCAGCAGTTTATCGCCGGGACTAGCAACGGCAGATACGCAGTATTTT.

The chain links TRBV7-2 to TRBJ2-1; 10 nucleotides match TRBD2. The ends lost 7 bases at V and 0 bases at J; junction bases unmatched: 9. The CDR3 runs 17 residues. From germline, CDR1 is SGHTA and CDR2 FQGNSA. The CDR3: CASKVAGGPSSYNEQFF. The CDR3, as DNA: TGTGCCAGCAAGGTAGCGGGAGGACCTAGCTCCTACAATGAGCAGTTCTTC.

V is TRBV18 and J is TRBJ2-3; 7 bases are a match to TRBD2. Trimming at V came to 6 bases and at J to 2 bases, leaving 5 bases not matched to a gene. Germline CDR1 KGHSH, CDR2 LQKENI. The CDR3 has 14 residues. DNA for the CDR3: TGTGCCAGCTCCGGGGGGAGGGTCACAGATACGCAGTATTTT. Its protein is CASSGGRVTDTQYF.

The rearrangement uses TRBV7-3 and TRBJ2-7; TRBD2 agrees at 15 bases. Germline-derived CDR1 and CDR2 are SGHTA and FQGTGA. The CDR3 runs to 18 residues. With V trimmed by 1 base and J by 4 bases, 8 bases remained unmatched. The chain's CDR3 is CASSLRGRTSGREYEQYF. CDR3 bases: TGTGCCAGCAGCTTAAGAGGCAGGACTAGCGGGAGGGAATACGAGCAGTACTTC.

CDR3 nucleotides: TGCGCCAGCAGCTTGGTTTCAGGGATCGGCTACAATGAGCAGTTCTTC. Amino acid sequence: CASSLVSGIGYNEQFF. The genes are TRBV5-1 and TRBJ2-1; a weak D match, TRBD1 (5 bases). Trimming took 0 bases from V and 3 from J, leaving 13 bases between them. Germline CDR1 is SGHRS and CDR2 is YFSETQ. The CDR3 has 16 residues.

This clone was recorded once. The chain joins TRBV19 to TRBJ1-2, with TRBD1 identical over 8 bases. The J segment lost 6 bases and the V segment lost 10 bases, leaving 4 bases of the junction unmatched. Per germline, CDR1 LNHDA and CDR2 SQIVND (reference sequence). The CDR3 is 11 amino acids. The chain's CDR3 is CATGQGHGYTF. The CDR3 DNA is TGTGCCACTGGACAGGGACATGGCTACACCTTC.

The CDR3 DNA is TGTGCCAGCGAGGACCTTGCGGGGACTAACTATGGCTACACCTTC. It encodes CASEDLAGTNYGYTF. The V gene is TRBV6-5, the J gene TRBJ1-2; D is ambiguous. The CDR3 consists of 15 residues. The germline V gene encodes CDR1 MNHEY and CDR2 SVGAGI. V was trimmed by 8 bases and J by 0 bases, leaving 16 bases between them.

The CDR3 here is CASSYSDRAGEAFF. Written as DNA, the CDR3 is TGTGCCAGCAGTTACTCGGACAGGGCAGGTGAAGCTTTCTTT. J is TRBJ1-1 and V is TRBV6-5, with 8 bases lining up with TRBD1. Germline assignment: CDR1 MNHEY and CDR2 SVGAGI. V was pared by 0 bases and J by 7 bases, with 4 bases of the junction left unmatched. This CDR3 is 14 amino acids long.

The J gene is TRBJ1-1, the V gene TRBV6-5; 7 nucleotides match TRBD1. This CDR3 contains 14 residues. Per germline, CDR1 MNHEY and CDR2 SVGAGI. The junction had 8 bases not matched to a gene; V was cut back by 6 bases and J by 4 bases. CDR3 region: CASRGTTGRTEAFF. Written as DNA, the CDR3 is TGTGCCAGCAGGGGGACGACAGGGCGCACTGAAGCTTTCTTT.

This sequence joins TRBV5-1 and TRBJ1-6; maybe TRBD1 (6 bases). The CDR3 sequence is 15 residues long. Looked up from germline, CDR1 is SGHRS and CDR2 is YFSETQ. Trimming took off 3 bases at V and 13 bases at J, with 20 bases between the two ends. For the CDR3, the DNA is TGCGCCAGCAGCTCGAACCGACAGGCAGGCAGGCCCCTCCACTTT. Its translation: CASSSNRQAGRPLHF.

The rearrangement joins TRBV14 to TRBJ1-2; D call uncertain. V lost 1 base and J lost 6, with 12 bases in between. CDR3 length equals 14 residues. Looked up from germline, CDR1 is SGHDN and CDR2 is FVKESK. The CDR3 here is CASSQVGVVHGYTF. CDR3 nucleotides: TGTGCCAGCAGCCAAGTCGGGGTCGTTCATGGCTACACCTTC.

This clone was found once. V gene TRBV3-1 (or the pseudogene TRBV3-2) combines with J gene TRBJ1-5, with 7 bases identical to TRBD1. This CDR3 is built from 14 residues. V was pared by 1 base and J by 6 bases, with 3 bases of the junction left unmatched. Germline V lookup: CDR1 LGHDT, CDR2 YNNKEL (reference sequence). CDR3 sequence: CASSQGQGGQPQHF. In DNA form, the CDR3 reads TGTGCCAGCAGCCAAGGGCAGGGGGGTCAGCCCCAGCATTTT.

This clone has only one observation. The gene calls are TRBV5-1 and TRBJ1-2, with 7 bases matching TRBD1. Germline assignment: CDR1 SGHRS and CDR2 YFSETQ. V lost 0 bases and J lost 6; bases outside the gene matches: 2. The CDR3 has 13 residues. The CDR3 coding sequence is TGCGCCAGCAGCTTGGGGACAGGAGATGGCTACACCTTC. Translation gives CASSLGTGDGYTF. The whole variable domain, filled in from reference TRBV5-1 and TRBJ1-2, reads KAGVTQTPRYLIKTRGQQVTLSCSPISGHRSVSWYQQTPGQGLQFLFEYFSETQRNKGNFPGRFSGRQFSNSRSEMNVSTLELGDSALYLCASSLGTGDGYTFGSGTRLTVV.

V is TRBV27 and J is TRBJ1-2; possible D gene TRBD1, 5 bases. V was pared by 7 bases and J by 3 bases, with 12 bases between. Germline V gene sequence: CDR1 MNHEY, CDR2 SMNVEV (reference sequence). The CDR3 covers 13 residues. In DNA form, the CDR3 reads TGTGCCAGCACGGGGGAGTCCCACTATGGCTACACCTTC. This gives the protein CASTGESHYGYTF.

This rearrangement joins TRBV10-2 to TRBJ1-5; D is perhaps TRBD1 (6 bases). The CDR3 has 14 amino acids. Trimming removed 3 bases from V and 2 bases from J, with 8 bases in between. Germline V gene data show CDR1 as WSHSY and CDR2 as SAAADI. The CDR3 loop is CASSDGQRNQPQHF. In DNA, the CDR3 is TGCGCCAGCAGTGATGGACAGCGCAATCAGCCCCAGCATTTT.

DNA for the CDR3: TGTGCCAGCAGTTTATTTAGAGGGGGCGCAGCCCAGCCCCAGCATTTT. Translated: CASSLFRGGAAQPQHF. The rearrangement links TRBV28 to TRBJ1-5, with 7 bases lining up with TRBD1. Germline V gene data show CDR1 as MDHEN and CDR2 as SYDVKM. With V trimmed by 1 base and J by 7 bases, 10 bases remained unmatched. This CDR3 is built from 16 residues.

This clone was observed a single time. V is TRBV5-6 and J is TRBJ1-6; D is unclear. The CDR3 spans 15 residues. Germline V gives CDR1 SGHDT, CDR2 YYEEEE. With 0 bases removed from V and 7 bases from J, the gap between germline ends came to 11 bases. The CDR3 DNA is TGTGCCAGCAGCTTGGCAGCTGCGGGGAATTCACCCCTCCACTTT. Its protein product is CASSLAAAGNSPLHF.

V is TRBV6-2 or TRBV6-3 and J is TRBJ1-5; D unclear. The CDR3 loop spans 15 amino acids. From germline, CDR1 is MNHEY and CDR2 SVGEGT. Trimming took 0 bases from V and 2 from J, leaving 8 bases between them. The CDR3 loop reads CASSYSSAGNQPQHF. Written as DNA, the CDR3 is TGTGCCAGCAGTTACTCATCCGCGGGCAATCAGCCCCAGCATTTT.

The chain is built from TRBV7-2 and TRBJ2-7; 10 bases map to TRBD2. CDR3 length: 15 residues. In germline, CDR1 is SGHTA, CDR2 FQGNSA. After removal of 5 bases from V and 7 bases from J, the junction contained 11 bases not matched to a gene. Here the CDR3 DNA reads TGTGCCAGCAGCCCGAGAGCGGGAGGGCCGCGAGAGCAGTACTTC. Protein product: CASSPRAGGPREQYF.

The V and J genes are TRBV28 and TRBJ1-3, with D possibly TRBD1 on 6 matching bases. The CDR3 covers 17 residues. CDR1 MDHEN and CDR2 SYDVKM come from the germline V gene. Deletions cut 2 bases from V and 1 base from J, with 15 bases between. CDR3 protein: CASSLGRAGASGNTIYF. CDR3 sequence (DNA): TGTGCCAGCAGTTTAGGGAGGGCAGGGGCGTCTGGAAACACCATATATTTT.

The V gene is TRBV7-2, the J gene TRBJ2-2, with D possibly being TRBD2 (5 bases). There are 17 residues in the CDR3. CDR1 SGHTA and CDR2 FQGNSA come from the germline V gene. Trimming took 5 bases from V and 0 from J, leaving 16 bases between them. The CDR3 reads CASSPRRPDSNTGELFF. The DNA for the CDR3 is TGTGCCAGCAGCCCCCGGAGACCGGACTCGAACACCGGGGAGCTGTTTTTT.

The chain employs TRBV5-1 and TRBJ2-1; TRBD2 matches 11 bases. The CDR3 contains 16 residues. V dropped 5 bases and J dropped 6; count of bases not matched to a gene: 10. In germline, CDR1 is SGHRS, CDR2 YFSETQ. CDR3 DNA: TGCGCCAGCAGTACTAAGACTAGCGGGACTAGCAATGAGCAGTTCTTC. As protein: CASSTKTSGTSNEQFF. The full variable domain, with the rest looked up from reference TRBV5-1 and TRBJ2-1, is KAGVTQTPRYLIKTRGQQVTLSCSPISGHRSVSWYQQTPGQGLQFLFEYFSETQRNKGNFPGRFSGRQFSNSRSEMNVSTLELGDSALYLCASSTKTSGTSNEQFFGPGTRLTVL.

The chain employs TRBV11-2 and TRBJ2-7; D ambiguous. Between the trimmed V and J ends, which lost 2 bases and 3 bases, there was a span of 5 bases. Germline lookup yields CDR1 SGHAT and CDR2 FQNNGV. The CDR3 loop spans 12 amino acids. The CDR3: CASSLKLYEQYF. CDR3 in DNA: TGTGCCAGCAGCTTAAAACTCTACGAGCAGTACTTC.